The sequence of this T cell receptor (beta chain) was determined in a study of T cell repertoires in cytomegalovirus infection. This clonotype was seen more than once but under ten times. Its antigen is not known. A single record per CDR3 protein comes from TCRdb applying MiXCR to the reads. The table records under 350,000 distinct CDR3 sequences, roughly a fifth of them present only once. The specimen was cultured PBMCs, collected from culture after CMV antigen stimulation. The receptor comes from a human donor in good health (CMV status not recorded). Some clones in this sample may be carry-over from other donors' samples.

CDR3 nucleotides: TGTGCCAGCAGCTTAATCCGCGATGAGCAGTTCTTC. Translating it yields CASSLIRDEQFF. The chain couples TRBV7-6 to TRBJ2-1; D is undetermined. The CDR3 covers 12 residues. Trimming stripped 2 bases from V and 8 bases from J, with 7 bases between. The germline CDR1 and CDR2 sequences are SGHVS and FNYEAQ.